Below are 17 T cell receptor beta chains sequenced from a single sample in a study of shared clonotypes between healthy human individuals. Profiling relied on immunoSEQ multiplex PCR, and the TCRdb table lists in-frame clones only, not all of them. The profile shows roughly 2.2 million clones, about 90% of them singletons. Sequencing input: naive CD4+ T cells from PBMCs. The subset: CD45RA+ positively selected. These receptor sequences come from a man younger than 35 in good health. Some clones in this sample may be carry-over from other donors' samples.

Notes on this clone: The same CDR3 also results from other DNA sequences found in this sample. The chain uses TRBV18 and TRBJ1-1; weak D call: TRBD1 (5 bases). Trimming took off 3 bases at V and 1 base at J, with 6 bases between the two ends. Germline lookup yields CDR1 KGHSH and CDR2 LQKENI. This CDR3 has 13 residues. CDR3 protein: CASSPGRNTEAFF. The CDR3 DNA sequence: TGTGCCAGCTCACCGGGACGGAACACTGAAGCTTTCTTT.

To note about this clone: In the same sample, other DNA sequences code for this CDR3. The CDR3 DNA sequence: TGTGCCAGTAGTATCAGGGGCCAGCCCCAGCATTTT. Translating gives CASSIRGQPQHF. The chain links TRBV19 to TRBJ1-5, with D maybe TRBD1 (6 bases). The germline V and J ends were trimmed by 3 bases and 7 bases, with 7 bases remaining between them. The CDR3 has 12 amino acids. In germline, CDR1 is LNHDA, CDR2 SQIVND (reference sequence).

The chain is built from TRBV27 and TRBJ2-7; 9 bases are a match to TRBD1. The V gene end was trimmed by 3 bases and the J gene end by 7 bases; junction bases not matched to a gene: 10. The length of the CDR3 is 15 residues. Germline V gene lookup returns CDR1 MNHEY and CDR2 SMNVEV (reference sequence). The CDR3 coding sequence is TGTGCCAGCAGTTTGATGGGACAGGGAATCTGGGAGCAGTACTTC. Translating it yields CASSLMGQGIWEQYF.

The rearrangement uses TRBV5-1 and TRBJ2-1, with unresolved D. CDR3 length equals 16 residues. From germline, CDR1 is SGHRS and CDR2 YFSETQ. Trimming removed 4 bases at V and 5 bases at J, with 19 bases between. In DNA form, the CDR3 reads TGCGCCAGCAGCCCCCTGACCGGAGCCCAAAACAATGAGCAGTTCTTC. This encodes CASSPLTGAQNNEQFF. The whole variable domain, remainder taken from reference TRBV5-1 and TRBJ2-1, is KAGVTQTPRYLIKTRGQQVTLSCSPISGHRSVSWYQQTPGQGLQFLFEYFSETQRNKGNFPGRFSGRQFSNSRSEMNVSTLELGDSALYLCASSPLTGAQNNEQFFGPGTRLTVL.

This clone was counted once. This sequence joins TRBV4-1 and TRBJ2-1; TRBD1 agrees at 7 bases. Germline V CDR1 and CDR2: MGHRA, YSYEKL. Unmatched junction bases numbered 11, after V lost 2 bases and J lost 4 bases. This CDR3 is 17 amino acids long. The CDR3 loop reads CASSQKPDQGQYNEQFF. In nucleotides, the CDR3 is TGCGCCAGCAGCCAAAAACCTGACCAGGGACAGTACAATGAGCAGTTCTTC.

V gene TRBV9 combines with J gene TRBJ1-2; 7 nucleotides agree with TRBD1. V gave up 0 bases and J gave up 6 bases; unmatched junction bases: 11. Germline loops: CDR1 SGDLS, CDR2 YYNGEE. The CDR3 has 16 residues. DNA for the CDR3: TGTGCCAGCAGCGTAGGGTGGGCAGGGGGGTATAATGGCTACACCTTC. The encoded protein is CASSVGWAGGYNGYTF.

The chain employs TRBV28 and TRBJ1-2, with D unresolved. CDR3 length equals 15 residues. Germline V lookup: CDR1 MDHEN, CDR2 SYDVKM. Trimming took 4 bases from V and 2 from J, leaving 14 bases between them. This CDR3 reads CASSSRLLLNYGYTF. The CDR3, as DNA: TGTGCCAGCAGTTCAAGACTACTCTTGAACTATGGCTACACCTTC.

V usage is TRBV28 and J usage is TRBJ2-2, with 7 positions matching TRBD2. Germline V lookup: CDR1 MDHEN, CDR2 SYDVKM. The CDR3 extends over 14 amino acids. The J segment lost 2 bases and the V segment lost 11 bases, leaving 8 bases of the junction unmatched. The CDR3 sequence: CAVPRGVNTGELFF. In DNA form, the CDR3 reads TGTGCCGTCCCACGGGGGGTCAACACCGGGGAGCTGTTTTTT.

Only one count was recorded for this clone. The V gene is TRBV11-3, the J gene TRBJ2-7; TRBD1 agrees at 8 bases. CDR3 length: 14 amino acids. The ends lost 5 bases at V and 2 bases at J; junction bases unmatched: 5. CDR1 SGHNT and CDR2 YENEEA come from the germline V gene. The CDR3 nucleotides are TGTGCCAGCAGCAAGCGGACAGGGACCTACGAGCAGTACTTC. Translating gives CASSKRTGTYEQYF.

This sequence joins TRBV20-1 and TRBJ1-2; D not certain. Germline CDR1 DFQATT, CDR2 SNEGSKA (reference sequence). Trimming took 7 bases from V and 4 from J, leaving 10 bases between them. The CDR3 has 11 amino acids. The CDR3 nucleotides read TGCAGTGTTTCCGAAGGCTATGGCTACACCTTC. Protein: CSVSEGYGYTF.

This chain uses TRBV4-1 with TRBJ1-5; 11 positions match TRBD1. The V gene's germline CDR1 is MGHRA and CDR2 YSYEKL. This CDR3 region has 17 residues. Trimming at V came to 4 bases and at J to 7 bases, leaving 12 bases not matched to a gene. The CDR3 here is CASSRIDGTGGLQPQHF. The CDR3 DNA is TGCGCCAGCAGCCGGATAGATGGGACAGGGGGTTTACAGCCCCAGCATTTT.

CDR3 sequence (DNA): TGTGCCAGCAGCCCACCCACTTCGAATCAGCCCCAGCATTTT. It is translated as CASSPPTSNQPQHF. The chain recombines TRBV7-2 with TRBJ1-5; D call uncertain. The germline V gene has CDR1 SGHTA and CDR2 FQGNSA. This CDR3 has 14 amino acids. V shed 5 bases and J shed 4 bases, with 12 bases lying between them.

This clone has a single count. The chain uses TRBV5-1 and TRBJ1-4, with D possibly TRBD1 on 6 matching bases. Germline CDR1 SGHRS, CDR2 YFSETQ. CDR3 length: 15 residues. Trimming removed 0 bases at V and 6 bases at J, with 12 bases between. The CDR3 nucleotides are TGCGCCAGCAGCTTGGGGACGGGACACTATGAAAAACTGTTTTTT. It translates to CASSLGTGHYEKLFF.

This CDR3 reads CASSRWTGARTISGANVLTF. CDR3 nucleotides: TGCGCCAGCAGCCGATGGACAGGGGCTCGCACCATCTCTGGGGCCAACGTCCTGACTTTC. V usage is TRBV5-1 and J usage is TRBJ2-6; TRBD1 aligns across 9 bases. V shed 4 bases, J shed 0 bases, and the junction held 14 bases outside the gene matches. Germline loops: CDR1 SGHRS, CDR2 YFSETQ. The CDR3 runs 20 residues.

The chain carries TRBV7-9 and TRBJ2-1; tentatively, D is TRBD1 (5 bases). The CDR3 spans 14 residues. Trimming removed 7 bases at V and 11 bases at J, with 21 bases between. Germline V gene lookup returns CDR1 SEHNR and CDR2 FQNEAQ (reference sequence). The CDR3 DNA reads TGTGCCAGCACCGAAGGAAGTGGGGCTTCAAAGCAGTTCTTC. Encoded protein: CASTEGSGASKQFF.

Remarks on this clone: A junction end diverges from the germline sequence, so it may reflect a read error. The CDR3 DNA follows: TGTGCCAGCGGCTTAGGGGGCGGCAACACTGAAGCTTTCTTT. The encoded protein is CASGLGGGNTEAFF. The rearrangement uses TRBV7-9 and TRBJ1-1; 7 bases map to TRBD1. There are 14 residues in the CDR3. Germline V gene lookup returns CDR1 SEHNR and CDR2 FQNEAQ (reference sequence).

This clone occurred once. CDR3 nucleotide sequence: TGTGCCAGCACTCTACTACTAGCGGGAGGGCCTGGGGAGCAGTTCTTC. Its protein product is CASTLLLAGGPGEQFF. This chain uses TRBV5-4 with TRBJ2-1; 13 bases fit TRBD2. Trimming removed 6 bases from V and 10 bases from J; junction bases left unmatched: 13. Looked up from germline, CDR1 is SGHNT and CDR2 is YYREEE (reference sequence). The CDR3 is 16 residues long.